The 10 T cell receptor beta chains given below trace back to one sample, sequenced in a study of cytomegalovirus exposure and HLA in healthy donors. The PCR made use of 60 Vbeta and 13 Jbeta primers. Sequencing was performed with immunoSEQ multiplex PCR; in TCRdb, only in-frame clones are kept and a portion is missing. The profile shows 100,000 or so clones, 70% of them singletons. Sequenced material: PBMCs. Every receptor here comes from a man in his fifties in good health and CMV-seronegative.

The chain links TRBV19 to TRBJ1-1, with D possibly matching TRBD1 (5 bases). This CDR3 contains 14 residues. Germline loops: CDR1 LNHDA, CDR2 SQIVND (reference sequence). Trimming removed 8 bases at V and 0 bases at J, with 13 bases between. This chain's CDR3 is CASGKGLLNTEAFF. The CDR3 coding sequence is TGTGCCAGTGGGAAGGGACTGTTGAACACTGAAGCTTTCTTT.

This chain connects TRBV6-1 to TRBJ2-3; 9 nucleotides match TRBD2. Germline V gene sequence: CDR1 MNHNS, CDR2 SASEGT. CDR3 length: 14 residues. With V trimmed by 6 bases and J by 5 bases, 6 bases remained unmatched. This CDR3 reads CASRAGGSGDTQYF. CDR3 DNA: TGTGCCAGCAGGGCGGGAGGGTCGGGAGATACGCAGTATTTT.

This clone showed up just once. The V and J genes are TRBV7-3 and TRBJ2-1; 10 bases fit TRBD2. Germline V gene lookup returns CDR1 SGHTA and CDR2 FQGTGA. The junction had 2 bases not matched to a gene; V was cut back by 4 bases and J by 2 bases. The CDR3 is made up of 15 amino acids. The CDR3 loop reads CASSSGTSAYNEQFF. CDR3 DNA sequence: TGTGCCAGCAGCTCCGGGACTAGCGCCTACAATGAGCAGTTCTTC.

The rearrangement links TRBV9 to TRBJ1-6; D is ambiguous. The CDR3 covers 14 residues. Germline CDR1 and CDR2: SGDLS and YYNGEE. V gave up 2 bases and J gave up 0 bases, with 3 bases separating them. The CDR3 sequence: CASSVSSYNSPLHF. The CDR3 bases are TGTGCCAGCAGCGTGAGCTCCTATAATTCACCCCTCCACTTT.

This chain joins TRBV27 and TRBJ2-3; 8 bases map to TRBD1. The germline V gene has CDR1 MNHEY and CDR2 SMNVEV (reference sequence). CDR3 length equals 14 residues. Trimming removed 5 bases from V and 4 bases from J; junction bases left unmatched: 5. The CDR3 reads CASSHRGLADTQYF. Here the CDR3 DNA reads TGTGCCAGCAGTCACAGGGGGTTAGCAGATACGCAGTATTTT.

The genes are TRBV10-3 and TRBJ2-1; 13 nucleotides line up with TRBD2. CDR1 is ENHRY, CDR2 SYGVKD, per germline. J gave up 9 bases and V 6 bases, and 11 bases lay outside the gene matches. This CDR3 has 16 residues. CDR3 loop: CAISRTSGGDGGEQFF. CDR3 coding DNA: TGTGCCATCAGCCGAACTAGCGGGGGGGACGGAGGTGAGCAGTTCTTC.

J is TRBJ2-1 and V is TRBV9; 7 positions agree with TRBD2. Trimming at V came to 2 bases and at J to 4 bases, leaving 6 bases not matched to a gene. Germline V gene sequence: CDR1 SGDLS, CDR2 YYNGEE. The CDR3 length is 15 residues. In DNA form, the CDR3 reads TGTGCCAGCAGCGTTGGGGGAGGGAATTACAATGAGCAGTTCTTC. Protein sequence: CASSVGGGNYNEQFF.

The V and J genes are TRBV4-3 and TRBJ2-1; 8 bases agree with TRBD2. J gave up 4 bases and V 0 bases, and 5 bases lay outside the gene matches. CDR1 and CDR2 (germline): LGHNA, YSLEER. The CDR3 consists of 16 residues. CDR3 protein: CASSQDDRGGYNEQFF. The CDR3 coding sequence is TGCGCCAGCAGCCAAGATGACCGGGGGGGGTACAATGAGCAGTTCTTC.

The chain employs TRBV6-1 and TRBJ2-5, with D tentatively TRBD1 (6 bases). The V gene's germline CDR1 is MNHNS and CDR2 SASEGT. V was clipped by 6 bases and J by 5 bases, with 10 bases between them. This CDR3 contains 12 residues. The CDR3 DNA reads as TGTGCCAGCAGGGACAGTCAGGAGACCCAGTACTTC. Translated: CASRDSQETQYF.

DNA of the CDR3: TGCGCCAGCAGCGGCAGGGACAGGGGGTTCGCCGGGGAGCTGTTTTTT. Its translation is CASSGRDRGFAGELFF. The chain carries TRBV5-1 and TRBJ2-2, with 11 bases fitting TRBD1. Germline CDR1 SGHRS, CDR2 YFSETQ. The CDR3 spans 16 residues. Losses at the gene ends were 4 bases for V and 6 bases for J; bases not matched to a gene: 8.